This TCR beta chain was identified in a study of graft-versus-host responses after intestinal transplantation. Notes on the study in general: The study associated peak circulating GvH clone levels with early post-transplant HvG declines.

Generated by immunoSEQ multiplex PCR, the TCRdb table keeps only in-frame clones and is missing some. Altogether tens of thousands of clones are present, approximately 92% being singletons, with the ten largest covering about 0.5%. Per germline, CDR1 LGHNA and CDR2 YSLEER. V was cut by 0 bases and J by 0 bases, with 8 bases left in between. This CDR3 is 15 amino acids long. About this clone itself: Its antigen is not known.

This chain joins TRBV4-3 and TRBJ1-2, with D uncertain. The specimen comprised unstimulated CD8+ T cells sorted from spleen or lymph node cells, sampled before intestinal transplant. This sequence was found in a human donor who received an intestinal transplant. CDR3 DNA: TGCGCCAGCAGCCAAGATAGATCCCCTAACTATGGCTACACCTTC. Residues: CASSQDRSPNYGYTF.